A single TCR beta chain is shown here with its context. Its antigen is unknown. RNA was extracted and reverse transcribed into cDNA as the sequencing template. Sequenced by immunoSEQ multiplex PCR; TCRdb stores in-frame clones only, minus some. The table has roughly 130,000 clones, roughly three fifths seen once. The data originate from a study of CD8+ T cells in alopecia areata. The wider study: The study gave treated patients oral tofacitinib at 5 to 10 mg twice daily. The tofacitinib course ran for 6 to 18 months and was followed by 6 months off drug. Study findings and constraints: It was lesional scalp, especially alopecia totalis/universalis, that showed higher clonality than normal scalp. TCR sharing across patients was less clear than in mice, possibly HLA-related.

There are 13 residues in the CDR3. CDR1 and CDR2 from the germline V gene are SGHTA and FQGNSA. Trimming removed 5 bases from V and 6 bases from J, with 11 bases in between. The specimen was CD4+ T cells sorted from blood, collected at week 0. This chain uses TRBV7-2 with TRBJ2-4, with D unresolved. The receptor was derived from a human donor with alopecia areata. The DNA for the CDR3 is TGTGCCAGCAGCCCAGGACGGACAAACATTCAGTACTTC. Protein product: CASSPGRTNIQYF.